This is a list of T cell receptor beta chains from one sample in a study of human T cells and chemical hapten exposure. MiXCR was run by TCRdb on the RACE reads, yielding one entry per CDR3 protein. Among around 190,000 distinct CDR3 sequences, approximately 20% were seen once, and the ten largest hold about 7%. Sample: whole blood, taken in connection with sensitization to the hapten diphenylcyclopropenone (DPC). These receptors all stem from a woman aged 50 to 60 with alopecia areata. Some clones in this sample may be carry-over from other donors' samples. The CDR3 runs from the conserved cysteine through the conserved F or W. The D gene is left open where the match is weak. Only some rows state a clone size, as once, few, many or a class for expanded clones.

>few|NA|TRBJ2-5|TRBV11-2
TGTGCCAGCAGCAATTCAGAGACCCAGTACTTC
CASSNSETQYF
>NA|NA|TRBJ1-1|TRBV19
TGTGCCACCGCCCGACAGGCGCCTGACACTGAAGCTTTCTTT
CATARQAPDTEAFF
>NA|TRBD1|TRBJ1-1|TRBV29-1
TGCAGCGTTGCGCCAGGGGGCCCTGAAGCTTTCTTT
CSVAPGGPEAFF
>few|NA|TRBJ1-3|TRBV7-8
TGTGCCAGCAGCTTAGTGGCCCCGGGACTCCTTGTGCCTGGAAACACCATATATTTT
CASSLVAPGLLVPGNTIYF
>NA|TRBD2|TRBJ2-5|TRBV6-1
TGTGCCAGCAGTTATTCCGGACTAGCGGGAGCAGAGACCCAGTACTTC
CASSYSGLAGAETQYF
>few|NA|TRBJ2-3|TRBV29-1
TGCAGCGTTCCTGACAGCACAGATACGCAGTATTTT
CSVPDSTDTQYF
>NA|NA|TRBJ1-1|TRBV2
TGTGCCAGCAGTGGGTTGAACACTGAAGCTTTCTTT
CASSGLNTEAFF
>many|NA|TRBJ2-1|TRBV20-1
TGCAGTGCTCCCCGTTTGCCGGACAGCAATGAGCAGTTCTTC
CSAPRLPDSNEQFF
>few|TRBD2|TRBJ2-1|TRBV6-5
TGTGCCAGCACCGCGAGCGGGAGTGGGAATGAGCAGTTCTTC
CASTASGSGNEQFF
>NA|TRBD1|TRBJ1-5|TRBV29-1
TGCAGCGTTGGGTGGGACAGGGTATTAAATCAGCCCCAGCATTTT
CSVGWDRVLNQPQHF
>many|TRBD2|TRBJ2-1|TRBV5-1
TGCGCCAGCAGCTTAGGACTAGCGGGGGTCGGTGAGCAGTTCTTC
CASSLGLAGVGEQFF
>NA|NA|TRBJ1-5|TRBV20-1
TGCAGTGCTCCTCGTCCGGGGGGCAGCAATCAGCCCCAGCATTTT
CSAPRPGGSNQPQHF
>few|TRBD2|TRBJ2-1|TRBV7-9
TGTGCCAGCAGCCCTGGACTAGCGGATTACAATGAGCAGTTCTTC
CASSPGLADYNEQFF
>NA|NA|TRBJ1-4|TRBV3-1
TGTGCCAGCAGCCTTTCGGACAGCCCGATTAATGAAAAACTGTTTTTT
CASSLSDSPINEKLFF
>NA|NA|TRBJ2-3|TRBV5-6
TGTGCCAGCAGCTTGGCCGGGTCAGATACGCAGTATTTT
CASSLAGSDTQYF
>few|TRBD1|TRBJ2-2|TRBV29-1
TGCAGCGTCGGGACAGGGACCGGGGAGCTGTTTTTT
CSVGTGTGELFF
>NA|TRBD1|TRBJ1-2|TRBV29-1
TGCAGCGTTGAGGGACAGGGGGCCAACTATGGCTACACCTTC
CSVEGQGANYGYTF
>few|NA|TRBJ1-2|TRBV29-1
TGCAGCGTCAGACCAGGAGGGAATAACTATGGCTACACCTTC
CSVRPGGNNYGYTF
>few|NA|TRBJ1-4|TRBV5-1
TGCGCCAGCAGCTCGAACGTGGTGGGGAATAATGAAAAACTGTTTTTT
CASSSNVVGNNEKLFF
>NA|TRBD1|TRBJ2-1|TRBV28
TGTGCCAGCAGACGGACAGGGATGAGTGAGCAGTTCTTC
CASRRTGMSEQFF